The source of this TCR beta chain is a study of response to subunit inactivated influenza vaccine. Notes on the study in general: It was the authors' suggestion that each seasonal influenza vaccination recruits few new T cells.

With V trimmed by 1 base and J by 8 bases, 5 bases remained unmatched. The CDR3 consists of 14 residues. Germline-derived CDR1 and CDR2 are SGHAT and FQNNGV. About this clonotype: What it recognizes is unknown.

TCRdb re-called the RT-PCR reads with MiXCR, one entry per CDR3 protein. The data show over 800,000 distinct CDR3 sequences, approximately 21% seen once. Specimen: PBMCs from blood, collected around 5 days after vaccination. The receptor's source is a man aged 50 to 60 who received an inactivated influenza vaccine. The chain combines TRBV11-2 with TRBJ2-1; 7 nucleotides match TRBD2. The CDR3, as DNA: TGTGCCAGCAGCTTAGGATCTAGCGGCTATGAGCAGTTCTTC. Protein product: CASSLGSSGYEQFF.